A single sample gave rise to the 7 T cell receptor beta chains below, sequenced in a study of cytomegalovirus exposure and HLA in healthy donors. Measured with immunoSEQ multiplex PCR; TCRdb has only the in-frame clones, and not every one. The table has about 110,000 clones, around 90% seen once; the top ten hold around 1.8%. The sequencing input was PBMCs. These receptors came from a woman between 18 and 29 years old in good health and CMV-seronegative.

This clone occurred once. The chain carries TRBV30 and TRBJ2-5, with 7 nucleotides matching TRBD2. The CDR3 has 14 amino acids. CDR1 and CDR2 from the germline V gene are GTSNPN and SVGIG (reference sequence). V shed 3 bases, J shed 1 base, and the junction held 5 bases outside the gene matches. The CDR3 DNA sequence: TGTGCCTGGAGCGAGGGGAGGGGCCAAGAGACCCAGTACTTC. This sequence encodes CAWSEGRGQETQYF.

The gene calls are TRBV28 and TRBJ2-2; 9 bases are shared with TRBD2. Germline V gene data show CDR1 as MDHEN and CDR2 as SYDVKM. The CDR3 is 17 amino acids. V dropped 5 bases and J dropped 3; count of bases not matched to a gene: 10. CDR3 amino acids: CASSVFSGRGYTGELFF. Written as DNA, the CDR3 is TGTGCCAGCAGTGTATTTAGCGGGAGAGGGTACACCGGGGAGCTGTTTTTT.

This chain connects TRBV6-1 to TRBJ2-7, with 8 bases that match TRBD1. Germline V gene data show CDR1 as MNHNS and CDR2 as SASEGT. This CDR3 has 15 amino acids. Trimming at V came to 4 bases and at J to 2 bases, leaving 7 bases not matched to a gene. In DNA form, the CDR3 reads TGTGCCAGCAGTGCCCAGACAGGGGCCGCCTACGAGCAGTACTTC. It codes for CASSAQTGAAYEQYF.

This rearrangement joins TRBV7-9 to TRBJ2-1, with a weak D call TRBD1 (6 bases). The V gene's germline CDR1 is SEHNR and CDR2 FQNEAQ (reference sequence). The length of the CDR3 is 12 residues. V lost 5 bases, J lost 13 bases, and 15 bases lay in between. The CDR3 protein is CASSLNRDSQFF. CDR3 coding DNA: TGTGCCAGCAGCCTTAACAGGGATTCACAGTTCTTC.

The chain links TRBV28 to TRBJ2-7, with 9 bases aligning to TRBD1. V was clipped by 6 bases and J by 3 bases; unmatched bases: 12. The CDR3 runs 16 residues. Germline CDR1 reads MDHEN; CDR2 reads SYDVKM. In nucleotides, the CDR3 is TGTGCCAGCAGAAAACCGGGACAGGGAAGGAACTACGAGCAGTACTTC. This sequence encodes CASRKPGQGRNYEQYF.

The CDR3 nucleotides are TGCGCCAGCAGCCAAGTCCGGCTAGCCAATGAGCAGTTCTTC. It translates to CASSQVRLANEQFF. The V and J genes are TRBV4-1 and TRBJ2-1; maybe TRBD2 (5 bases). The CDR3 runs 14 residues. Trimming took off 1 base at V and 6 bases at J, with 10 bases between the two ends. CDR1 and CDR2 from the germline V gene are MGHRA and YSYEKL.

The chain combines TRBV27 with TRBJ2-5, with a weak D call TRBD2 (5 bases). CDR3 length: 12 amino acids. With 2 bases removed from V and 7 bases from J, the gap between germline ends came to 8 bases. Germline V gene sequence: CDR1 MNHEY, CDR2 SMNVEV (reference sequence). Written as DNA, the CDR3 is TGTGCCAGCAGTTTACCTGAGGGGACCCAGTACTTC. Translating gives CASSLPEGTQYF.